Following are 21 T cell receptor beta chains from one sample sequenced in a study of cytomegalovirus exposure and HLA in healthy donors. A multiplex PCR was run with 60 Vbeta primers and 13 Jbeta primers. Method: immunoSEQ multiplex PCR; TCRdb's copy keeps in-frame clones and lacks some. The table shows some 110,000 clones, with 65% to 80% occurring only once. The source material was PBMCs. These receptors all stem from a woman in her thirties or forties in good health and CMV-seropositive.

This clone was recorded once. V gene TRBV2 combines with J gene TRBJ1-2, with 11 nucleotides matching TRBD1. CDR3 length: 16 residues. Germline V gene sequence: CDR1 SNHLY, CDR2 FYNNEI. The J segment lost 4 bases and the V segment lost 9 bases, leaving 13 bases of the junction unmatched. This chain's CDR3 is CASWGPGTGGIYGYTF. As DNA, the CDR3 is TGTGCCAGTTGGGGCCCCGGGACAGGGGGAATCTATGGCTACACCTTC.

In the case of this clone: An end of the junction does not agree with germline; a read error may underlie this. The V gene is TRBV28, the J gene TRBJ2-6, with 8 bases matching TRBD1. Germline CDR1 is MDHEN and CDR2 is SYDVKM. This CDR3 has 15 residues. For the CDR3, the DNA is TGTGCCAGCAGTCCCCAGGGGGCTGGGGCCAACGGCCTGACTTTC. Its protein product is CASSPQGAGANGLTF.

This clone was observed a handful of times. The CDR3 nucleotides are TGCAGCGTTGAAGAGGGTAGCGGGAGAGATAGCGGGGAGACCCAGTACTTC. Encoded protein: CSVEEGSGRDSGETQYF. This chain joins TRBV29-1 and TRBJ2-5, with 9 positions matching TRBD2. Per germline, CDR1 SQVTM and CDR2 ANQGSEA. CDR3 length: 17 residues. V gave up 0 bases and J gave up 5 bases; unmatched junction bases: 13.

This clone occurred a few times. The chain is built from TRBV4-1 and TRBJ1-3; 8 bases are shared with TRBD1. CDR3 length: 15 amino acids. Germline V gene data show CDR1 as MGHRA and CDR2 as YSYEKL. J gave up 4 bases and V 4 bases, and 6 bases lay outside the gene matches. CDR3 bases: TGCGCCAGCAGCCTATGGACAGGGTCCGGAAACACCATATATTTT. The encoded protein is CASSLWTGSGNTIYF.

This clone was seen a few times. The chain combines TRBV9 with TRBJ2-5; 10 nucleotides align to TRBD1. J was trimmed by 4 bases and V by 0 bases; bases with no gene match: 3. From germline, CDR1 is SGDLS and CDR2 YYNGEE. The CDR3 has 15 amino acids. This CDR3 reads CASSVDGDRGETQYF. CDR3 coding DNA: TGTGCCAGCAGCGTAGACGGGGACAGGGGAGAGACCCAGTACTTC. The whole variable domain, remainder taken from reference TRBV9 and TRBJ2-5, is DSGVTQTPKHLITATGQRVTLRCSPRSGDLSVYWYQQSLDQGLQFLIQYYNGEERAKGNILERFSAQQFPDLHSELNLSSLELGDSALYFCASSVDGDRGETQYFGPGTRLLVL.

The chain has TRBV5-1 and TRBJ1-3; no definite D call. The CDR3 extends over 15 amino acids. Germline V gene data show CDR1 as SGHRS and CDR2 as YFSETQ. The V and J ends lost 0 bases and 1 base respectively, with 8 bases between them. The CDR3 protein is CASSLGSGSGNTIYF. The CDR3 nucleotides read TGCGCCAGCAGCTTGGGATCAGGTTCTGGAAACACCATATATTTT. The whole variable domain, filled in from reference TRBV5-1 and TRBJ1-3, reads KAGVTQTPRYLIKTRGQQVTLSCSPISGHRSVSWYQQTPGQGLQFLFEYFSETQRNKGNFPGRFSGRQFSNSRSEMNVSTLELGDSALYLCASSLGSGSGNTIYFGEGSWLTVV.

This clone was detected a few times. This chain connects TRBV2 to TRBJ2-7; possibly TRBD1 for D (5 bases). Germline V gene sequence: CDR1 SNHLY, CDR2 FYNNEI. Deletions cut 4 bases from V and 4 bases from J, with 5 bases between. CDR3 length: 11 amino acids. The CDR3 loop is CASSGQYEQYF. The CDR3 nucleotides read TGTGCCAGCAGTGGACAGTACGAGCAGTACTTC.

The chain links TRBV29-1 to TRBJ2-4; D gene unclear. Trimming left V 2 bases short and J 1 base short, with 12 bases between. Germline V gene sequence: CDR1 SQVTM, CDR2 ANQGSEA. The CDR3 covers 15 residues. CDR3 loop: CSVERGSGAKNIQYF. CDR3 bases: TGCAGCGTTGAACGAGGATCTGGGGCCAAAAACATTCAGTACTTC.

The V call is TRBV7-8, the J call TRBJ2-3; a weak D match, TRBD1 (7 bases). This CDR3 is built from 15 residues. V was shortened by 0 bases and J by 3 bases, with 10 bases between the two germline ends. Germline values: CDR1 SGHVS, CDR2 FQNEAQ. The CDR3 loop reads CASSLAQGGTDTQYF. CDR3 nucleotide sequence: TGTGCCAGCAGCTTAGCGCAGGGGGGAACAGATACGCAGTATTTT. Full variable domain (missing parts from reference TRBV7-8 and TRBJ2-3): GAGVSQSPRYKVAKRGQDVALRCDPISGHVSLFWYQQALGQGPEFLTYFQNEAQLDKSGLPSDRFFAERPEGSVSTLKIQRTQQEDSAVYLCASSLAQGGTDTQYFGPGTRLTVL.

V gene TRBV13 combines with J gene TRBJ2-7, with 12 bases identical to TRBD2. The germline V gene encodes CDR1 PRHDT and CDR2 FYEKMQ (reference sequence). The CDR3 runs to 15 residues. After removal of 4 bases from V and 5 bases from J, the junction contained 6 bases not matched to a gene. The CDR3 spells CASSSGTSGSHEQYF. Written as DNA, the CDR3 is TGTGCCAGCAGCTCCGGGACTAGCGGGTCCCACGAGCAGTACTTC.

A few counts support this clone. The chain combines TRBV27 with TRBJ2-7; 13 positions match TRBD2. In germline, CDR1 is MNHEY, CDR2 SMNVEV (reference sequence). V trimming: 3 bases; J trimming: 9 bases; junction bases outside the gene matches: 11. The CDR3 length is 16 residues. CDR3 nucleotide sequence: TGTGCCAGCAGTTTTTCCGGGACTAGCGGGACCAAGGGGCAGTACTTC. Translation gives CASSFSGTSGTKGQYF.

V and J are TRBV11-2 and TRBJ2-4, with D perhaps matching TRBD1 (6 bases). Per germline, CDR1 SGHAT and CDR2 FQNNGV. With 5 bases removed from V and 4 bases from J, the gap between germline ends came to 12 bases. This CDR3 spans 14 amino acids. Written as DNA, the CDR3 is TGTGCCAGCAGCCTATCAGGGGCAAAAAACATTCAGTACTTC. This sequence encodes CASSLSGAKNIQYF.

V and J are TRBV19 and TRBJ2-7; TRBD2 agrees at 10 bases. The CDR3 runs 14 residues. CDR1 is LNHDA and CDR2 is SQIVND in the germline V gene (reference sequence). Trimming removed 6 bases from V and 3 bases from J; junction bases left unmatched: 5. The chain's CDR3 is CASSSAGGHYEQYF. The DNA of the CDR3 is TGTGCCAGTAGCTCAGCGGGAGGGCACTACGAGCAGTACTTC.

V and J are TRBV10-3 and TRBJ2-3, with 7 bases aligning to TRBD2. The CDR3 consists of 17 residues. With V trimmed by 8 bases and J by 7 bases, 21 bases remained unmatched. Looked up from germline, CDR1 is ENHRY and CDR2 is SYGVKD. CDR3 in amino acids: CAIAGSVGEGRTNTQYF. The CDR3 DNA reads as TGTGCCATCGCCGGAAGTGTCGGGGAGGGCCGCACGAATACGCAGTATTTT.

The CDR3 here is CASRVISGPSYEQYF. The CDR3 nucleotides read TGTGCCAGCAGAGTTATAAGCGGGCCCTCCTACGAGCAGTACTTC. The chain is built from TRBV6-1 and TRBJ2-7, with D perhaps TRBD2 (6 bases). Germline V lookup: CDR1 MNHNS, CDR2 SASEGT. The germline V and J ends were trimmed by 6 bases and 0 bases, with 15 bases remaining between them. The CDR3 is 15 residues long.

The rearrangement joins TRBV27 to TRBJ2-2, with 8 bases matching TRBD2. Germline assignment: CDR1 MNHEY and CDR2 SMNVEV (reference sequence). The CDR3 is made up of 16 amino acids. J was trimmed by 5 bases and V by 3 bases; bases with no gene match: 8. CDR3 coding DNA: TGTGCCAGCAGTTTTTCCGGGGGGGGTGTAACCGGGGAGCTGTTTTTT. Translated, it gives CASSFSGGGVTGELFF.

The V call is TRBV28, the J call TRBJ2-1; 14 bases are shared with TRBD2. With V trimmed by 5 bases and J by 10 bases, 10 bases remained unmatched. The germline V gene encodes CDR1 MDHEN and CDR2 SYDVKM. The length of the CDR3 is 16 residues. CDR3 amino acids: CASSPPGLAGAGEQFF. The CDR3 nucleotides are TGTGCCAGCAGTCCCCCGGGACTAGCGGGAGCGGGGGAGCAGTTCTTC.

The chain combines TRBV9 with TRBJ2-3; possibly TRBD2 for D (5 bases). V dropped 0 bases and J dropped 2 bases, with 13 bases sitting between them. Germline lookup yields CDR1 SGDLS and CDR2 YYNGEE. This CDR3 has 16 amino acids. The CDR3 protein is CASSVDSSGPTDTQYF. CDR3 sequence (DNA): TGTGCCAGCAGCGTAGACTCGAGCGGCCCCACAGATACGCAGTATTTT.

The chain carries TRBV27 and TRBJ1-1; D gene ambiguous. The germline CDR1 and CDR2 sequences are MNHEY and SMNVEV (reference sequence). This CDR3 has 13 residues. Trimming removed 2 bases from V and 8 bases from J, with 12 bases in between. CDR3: CASSLGSVTEAFF. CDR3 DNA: TGTGCCAGCAGTTTAGGGAGTGTCACAGAAGCTTTCTTT.

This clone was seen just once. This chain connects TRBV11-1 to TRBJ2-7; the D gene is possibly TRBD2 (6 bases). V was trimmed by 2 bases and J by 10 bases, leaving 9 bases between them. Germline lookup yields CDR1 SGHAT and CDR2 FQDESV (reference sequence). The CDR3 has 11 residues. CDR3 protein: CASSLQAGQYF. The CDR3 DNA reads TGTGCCAGCAGCTTACAGGCGGGACAGTACTTC.

CDR3 DNA: TGTGCCACCAGCAGAGATCCTTATACCTACAATGAGCAGTTCTTC. It specifies CATSRDPYTYNEQFF. V and J are TRBV15 and TRBJ2-1; D gene ambiguous. This CDR3 has 15 amino acids. Germline CDR1 and CDR2: LNHNV and YYDKDF (reference sequence). V shed 0 bases and J shed 2 bases, with 8 bases lying between them.